A single sample is the source of the 27 T cell receptor beta chains below, sequenced in a study of blood T cell repertoires in COVID-19. Generated by immunoSEQ multiplex PCR, the TCRdb table keeps only in-frame clones and is missing some. The sample carries 110,000 to 150,000 clones, 65% to 85% recorded once. Sequencing was carried out using peripheral blood. The origin of the receptors is a woman aged 55-70 years with acute or convalescent COVID-19.

V and J are TRBV5-4 and TRBJ2-7; D is possibly TRBD2 (5 bases). Germline V gives CDR1 SGHNT, CDR2 YYREEE (reference sequence). Between the trimmed V and J ends, which lost 0 bases and 3 bases, there was a span of 7 bases. The CDR3 extends over 13 amino acids. The CDR3 bases are TGTGCCAGCAGCTTGGGGAGGAGCTACGAGCAGTACTTC. Translation gives CASSLGRSYEQYF.

The sample holds a few counts of this clone. This chain uses TRBV7-9 with TRBJ2-1; D unclear. Trimming took off 4 bases at V and 6 bases at J, with 10 bases between the two ends. Germline-derived CDR1 and CDR2 are SEHNR and FQNEAQ (reference sequence). The CDR3 contains 13 residues. CDR3 amino acids: CASSSFGGNEQFF. The CDR3 nucleotides are TGTGCCAGCAGCTCCTTTGGCGGCAATGAGCAGTTCTTC.

The chain carries TRBV5-1 and TRBJ2-5; TRBD2 might be the D (5 bases). There are 14 residues in the CDR3. Trimming shortened V by 4 bases and J by 2 bases, and 12 bases separated the two germline ends. The germline V gene encodes CDR1 SGHRS and CDR2 YFSETQ. The CDR3 loop is CASSLSGVQETQYF. In nucleotides, the CDR3 is TGCGCCAGCAGCCTGAGCGGAGTGCAAGAGACCCAGTACTTC.

The rearrangement uses TRBV3-1 (or the pseudogene TRBV3-2) and TRBJ2-7, with 10 bases lining up with TRBD2. V lost 6 bases to trimming and J lost 4 bases; unmatched junction nucleotides: 6. The germline V gene has CDR1 LGHDT and CDR2 YNNKEL (reference sequence). The CDR3 sequence is 14 residues long. The DNA for the CDR3 is TGTGCCAGCAGTTCTAGCGGGAGAGCTTACGAGCAGTACTTC. This sequence encodes CASSSSGRAYEQYF.

The chain carries TRBV6-5 and TRBJ2-1, with a weak D call TRBD2 (5 bases). V was trimmed by 3 bases and J by 6 bases, leaving 15 bases between them. CDR3 length: 15 amino acids. Germline assignment: CDR1 MNHEY and CDR2 SVGAGI. The chain's CDR3 is CASSYREGVGNEQFF. CDR3 nucleotides: TGTGCCAGCAGTTATAGAGAGGGAGTCGGCAATGAGCAGTTCTTC.

The chain recombines TRBV5-6 with TRBJ1-2; TRBD1 is a possible D gene (5 bases). The CDR3 length is 17 residues. Per the germline V gene, CDR1 is SGHDT and CDR2 is YYEEEE. Trimming took off 3 bases at V and 8 bases at J, with 26 bases between the two ends. CDR3 sequence reads: CASSSIGSGGYYGGYTF. The CDR3 DNA reads TGTGCCAGCAGCTCTATAGGAAGCGGGGGATACTATGGAGGCTACACCTTC.

This clone was seen once. CDR3: CASSLSGRPRETQYF. DNA of the CDR3: TGTGCCAGTAGTCTTAGCGGGAGACCTCGAGAGACCCAGTACTTC. The chain is built from TRBV19 and TRBJ2-5, with TRBD2 matching over 9 bases. Trimming at V came to 5 bases and at J to 4 bases, leaving 8 bases not matched to a gene. The CDR3 is made up of 15 amino acids. Germline values: CDR1 LNHDA, CDR2 SQIVND (reference sequence).

The V gene is TRBV5-1, the J gene TRBJ2-3, with TRBD1 matching 7 bases. The CDR3 contains 15 residues. Germline V gene data show CDR1 as SGHRS and CDR2 as YFSETQ. V lost 7 bases and J lost 4; bases outside the gene matches: 12. The CDR3 region has the DNA TGCGCCAGCCAGGACAGGATGTGGGGCGCAGATACGCAGTATTTT. Residues: CASQDRMWGADTQYF.

This clone was counted only a few times. The rearrangement links TRBV7-3 to TRBJ2-3; TRBD2 matches 14 bases. This CDR3 contains 17 residues. Per germline, CDR1 SGHTA and CDR2 FQGTGA. V shed 4 bases, J shed 6 bases, and the junction held 9 bases outside the gene matches. CDR3 residues: CASSSRTSGGYGDTQYF. CDR3 bases: TGTGCCAGCAGCTCCCGGACTAGCGGGGGGTATGGGGATACGCAGTATTTT.

This clone has a single count. The rearrangement links TRBV3-1 (or the pseudogene TRBV3-2) to TRBJ2-2, with D tentatively TRBD1 (6 bases). V was pared by 2 bases and J by 6 bases, with 16 bases between. There are 16 residues in the CDR3. In germline, CDR1 is LGHDT, CDR2 YNNKEL (reference sequence). The CDR3 DNA follows: TGTGCCAGCAGCCAATTGAACAGGGTGGATTCCGGGGAGCTGTTTTTT. Protein sequence: CASSQLNRVDSGELFF.

This clone was picked up a small number of times. The sample contains more than one DNA sequence encoding this CDR3. This chain connects TRBV19 to TRBJ1-1; 8 bases align to TRBD1. With V trimmed by 3 bases and J by 1 base, 1 base remained unmatched. CDR1 and CDR2 from the germline V gene are LNHDA and SQIVND (reference sequence). This CDR3 is 14 amino acids long. The CDR3 protein is CASSIQGANTEAFF. The CDR3 DNA follows: TGTGCCAGTAGTATTCAGGGGGCGAACACTGAAGCTTTCTTT.

In its sample, this clone was seen a few times. The CDR3: CASSFVWTGRSDTQYF. The CDR3 DNA reads TGTGCCAGCAGTTTTGTTTGGACAGGGCGGTCAGATACGCAGTATTTT. This chain joins TRBV27 and TRBJ2-3, with 8 bases aligning to TRBD1. With V trimmed by 3 bases and J by 4 bases, 9 bases remained unmatched. Germline V gene sequence: CDR1 MNHEY, CDR2 SMNVEV (reference sequence). This CDR3 comprises 16 residues.

The chain has TRBV15 and TRBJ2-3; 7 nucleotides line up with TRBD2. Trimming removed 6 bases from V and 1 base from J; junction bases left unmatched: 4. The CDR3 sequence is 14 residues long. Germline V gives CDR1 LNHNV, CDR2 YYDKDF (reference sequence). The CDR3 DNA sequence: TGTGCCACCAGTCGGCTAGCGGGCACAGATACGCAGTATTTT. As protein: CATSRLAGTDTQYF.

The chain joins TRBV14 to TRBJ2-1; D call uncertain. CDR3 length: 15 residues. V was pared by 1 base and J by 3 bases, with 10 bases between. CDR1 and CDR2 (germline): SGHDN, FVKESK. The CDR3 sequence is CASSQGWAVYNEQFF. CDR3 sequence (DNA): TGTGCCAGCAGCCAAGGGTGGGCAGTCTACAATGAGCAGTTCTTC.

The rearrangement links TRBV5-6 to TRBJ2-3; possibly TRBD1 for D (5 bases). Germline lookup yields CDR1 SGHDT and CDR2 YYEEEE. The CDR3 covers 16 residues. The V gene lost 0 bases and the J gene lost 3 bases, with 14 bases spanning the gap. CDR3 nucleotides: TGTGCCAGCAGCTTGGTTTCTGGCAGGGAAACAGATACGCAGTATTTT. Translation gives CASSLVSGRETDTQYF.

The J gene is TRBJ2-7, the V gene TRBV7-8; weak D call: TRBD2 (6 bases). Per the germline V gene, CDR1 is SGHVS and CDR2 is FQNEAQ. CDR3 size: 17 residues. The V end lost 3 bases, the J end lost 6 bases, and 24 bases lay between the germline ends. The CDR3 sequence is CASSFARTGHTGGEQYF. CDR3 coding DNA: TGTGCCAGCAGCTTCGCGAGAACAGGACACACCGGGGGCGAGCAGTACTTC.

CDR3 region: CASSVAGAEYEQYF. In DNA, the CDR3 is TGTGCCAGCAGTGTTGCGGGAGCGGAGTACGAGCAGTACTTC. V and J are TRBV2 and TRBJ2-7; 7 bases fit TRBD2. The CDR3 is 14 amino acids. Germline-derived CDR1 and CDR2 are SNHLY and FYNNEI. V lost 4 bases and J lost 4; bases outside the gene matches: 7.

V gene TRBV12-3 or TRBV12-4 combines with J gene TRBJ2-3; TRBD2 is a possible D gene (5 bases). V was shortened by 9 bases and J by 5 bases, with 15 bases between the two germline ends. CDR3 length: 13 amino acids. In DNA form, the CDR3 reads TGTGCCAGTCTCGGGGTGGGGAGAGATACGCAGTATTTT. As protein: CASLGVGRDTQYF.

This clone was observed once. The rearrangement uses TRBV2 and TRBJ2-1; a weak D match, TRBD1 (6 bases). The V end was cut by 7 bases, the J end by 4 bases, with 14 bases between. This CDR3 has 14 amino acids. Germline V gives CDR1 SNHLY, CDR2 FYNNEI. DNA for the CDR3: TGTGCCAGCATCGAGACAGGACCGTACAATGAGCAGTTCTTC. Its protein is CASIETGPYNEQFF.

V and J are TRBV28 and TRBJ1-2, with D unresolved. In germline, CDR1 is MDHEN, CDR2 SYDVKM. CDR3 length: 11 amino acids. Here the CDR3 reads CAGSGNYGYTF. The CDR3 bases are TGTGCGGGATCGGGAAACTATGGCTACACCTTC.

The genes are TRBV27 and TRBJ2-5; 14 bases agree with TRBD2. Unmatched junction bases numbered 7, after V lost 5 bases and J lost 5 bases. Germline values: CDR1 MNHEY, CDR2 SMNVEV (reference sequence). The CDR3 is made up of 16 amino acids. Written as DNA, the CDR3 is TGTGCCAGCAGTCCCCCGGGACTAGCGGGAGTTGAGACCCAGTACTTC. Protein: CASSPPGLAGVETQYF.

The genes are TRBV30 and TRBJ2-2; D gene ambiguous. This CDR3 is 14 amino acids long. CDR1 is GTSNPN, CDR2 SVGIG, per germline (reference sequence). Trimming took 0 bases from V and 1 from J, leaving 6 bases between them. The CDR3 bases are TGTGCCTGGAGTGTTGGGCAGAACACCGGGGAGCTGTTTTTT. Protein: CAWSVGQNTGELFF.

The V gene is TRBV9, the J gene TRBJ2-5, with 10 bases aligning to TRBD1. J was trimmed by 5 bases and V by 1 base; bases with no gene match: 8. CDR1 and CDR2 from the germline V gene are SGDLS and YYNGEE. The CDR3 length is 16 residues. CDR3 amino acids: CASSVSGTGAGETQYF. The CDR3 DNA sequence: TGTGCCAGCAGCGTATCGGGGACAGGGGCGGGCGAGACCCAGTACTTC.

This chain uses TRBV30 with TRBJ2-1; no firm D call. The ends were cut back, 2 bases at V and 8 bases at J, with 7 bases in the middle. Germline CDR1 is GTSNPN and CDR2 is SVGIG (reference sequence). The CDR3 runs 11 residues. Written as DNA, the CDR3 is TGTGCCTGGAGTCGGTTCGATGAGCAGTTCTTC. Amino acid sequence: CAWSRFDEQFF.

The chain has TRBV6-6 and TRBJ2-7; TRBD2 agrees at 8 bases. V dropped 2 bases and J dropped 6; count of bases not matched to a gene: 9. CDR1 is MNHNY, CDR2 SVGAGI, per germline (reference sequence). The CDR3 has 15 residues. CDR3 bases: TGTGCCAGCAGTTACGTTCCCGACGGGAGGGGCGAGCAGTACTTC. It translates to CASSYVPDGRGEQYF.

This clone was seen a handful of times. The chain has TRBV12-3 or TRBV12-4 and TRBJ2-4, with 8 bases matching TRBD2. The CDR3 extends over 13 amino acids. The CDR3 here is CASKHGRVNIQYF. The CDR3 region has the DNA TGTGCGTCAAAACACGGGAGGGTTAACATTCAGTACTTC.

V usage is TRBV29-1 and J usage is TRBJ2-2; the match to TRBD2 covers 9 bases. The CDR3 loop spans 14 amino acids. Germline V gene data show CDR1 as SQVTM and CDR2 as ANQGSEA. V gave up 5 bases and J gave up 8 bases; unmatched junction bases: 9. The CDR3 sequence: CSVHSGRGSGELFF. In DNA, the CDR3 is TGCAGCGTTCATAGCGGGAGAGGCTCTGGGGAGCTGTTTTTT.